This T cell receptor (beta chain) was obtained from a study of CD8 T cells in ankylosing spondylitis. Trimming removed 4 bases at V and 3 bases at J, with 13 bases between. This CDR3 is built from 15 residues. The germline gives CDR1 SGHRS, CDR2 YFSETQ. This clonotype has ten or more counts. TCRdb reprocessed the 5' RACE reads with MiXCR, giving one entry per CDR3 protein. This sample has a few hundred thousand distinct CDR3 sequences; 20% occur once, and the top ten carry less than 9%. The genes are TRBV5-1 and TRBJ2-2, with D perhaps matching TRBD1 (6 bases). The sample taken for sequencing was blood, either unsorted or a sorted T cell fraction (not recorded which). The source is a male donor with ankylosing spondylitis or in good health (not recorded which). The CDR3 nucleotides read TGCGCCAGCAGCCTCGACAGGCCAGACACCGGGGAGCTGTTTTTT. Protein product: CASSLDRPDTGELFF.